The rows below give T cell receptor beta chains drawn from one sample of a study of T cell responses to AZD1222 COVID-19 vaccine. TCRdb's table, derived via immunoSEQ multiplex PCR, lists solely in-frame clones and lacks some. Here the sample spans 150,000 to 200,000 clones, around nine tenths being singletons. This sample comprised peripheral blood, obtained 28 days after the second AZD1222 dose. These receptors all come from an adult who received the AZD1222 COVID-19 vaccine. CDR3s include the opening cysteine and the closing phenylalanine or tryptophan. Each record gives: clone size, V gene, CDR3 length, J gene, D gene, CDR3 protein, CDR3 DNA. The D gene is left open where the match is weak. Expanded clones get a size class; other rows say once, few or many, or leave the size out.

clone size: NA
V gene: TRBV2
CDR3 length: 14
J gene: TRBJ2-6
D gene: NA
CDR3 protein: CASSDGPGANVLTF
CDR3 DNA: TGTGCCAGCAGTGACGGCCCCGGGGCCAACGTCCTGACTTTC

clone size: NA
V gene: TRBV6-1
CDR3 length: 18
J gene: TRBJ2-5
D gene: TRBD2
CDR3 protein: CASSELRLAGARQETQYF
CDR3 DNA: TGTGCCAGCAGTGAACTCAGGCTAGCGGGGGCTCGTCAAGAGACCCAGTACTTC

clone size: NA
V gene: TRBV19
CDR3 length: 14
J gene: TRBJ2-7
D gene: NA
CDR3 protein: CASSTGGASYEQYF
CDR3 DNA: TGTGCCAGTAGTACAGGGGGGGCCTCCTACGAGCAGTACTTC

clone size: NA
V gene: TRBV9
CDR3 length: 14
J gene: TRBJ1-2
D gene: NA
CDR3 protein: CASSPRVGSYGYTF
CDR3 DNA: TGTGCCAGCAGCCCCCGCGTGGGATCATATGGCTACACCTTC

clone size: NA
V gene: TRBV13
CDR3 length: 14
J gene: TRBJ1-5
D gene: NA
CDR3 protein: CASSLGGSNQPQHF
CDR3 DNA: TGTGCCAGCAGCTTGGGCGGTAGCAATCAGCCCCAGCATTTT

clone size: few
V gene: TRBV19
CDR3 length: 16
J gene: TRBJ1-5
D gene: NA
CDR3 protein: CASSIRRESYNQPQHF
CDR3 DNA: TGTGCCAGTAGTATAAGGAGGGAGTCCTACAATCAGCCCCAGCATTTT

clone size: NA
V gene: TRBV6-7
CDR3 length: 18
J gene: TRBJ2-7
D gene: TRBD1
CDR3 protein: CASSYSRDRKTYNYEQYF
CDR3 DNA: TGTGCCAGCAGTTACTCCCGGGACAGGAAAACTTATAACTACGAGCAGTACTTC

clone size: NA
V gene: TRBV7-2
CDR3 length: 13
J gene: TRBJ2-7
D gene: NA
CDR3 protein: CASSTRGSYEQYF
CDR3 DNA: TGTGCCAGCAGCACCCGGGGAAGCTACGAGCAGTACTTC

clone size: NA
V gene: TRBV6-2/TRBV6-3
CDR3 length: 11
J gene: TRBJ2-1
D gene: NA
CDR3 protein: CASSPQNEQFF
CDR3 DNA: TGTGCCAGCAGCCCTCAAAATGAGCAGTTCTTC

clone size: NA
V gene: TRBV28
CDR3 length: 14
J gene: TRBJ2-2
D gene: TRBD1
CDR3 protein: CASSLGQATGELFF
CDR3 DNA: TGTGCCAGCAGTTTAGGACAGGCCACCGGGGAGCTGTTTTTT

clone size: NA
V gene: TRBV6-5
CDR3 length: 15
J gene: TRBJ2-3
D gene: NA
CDR3 protein: CASSLLGVETDTQYF
CDR3 DNA: TGTGCCAGCAGTCTATTGGGGGTAGAGACAGATACGCAGTATTTT

clone size: NA
V gene: TRBV30
CDR3 length: 14
J gene: TRBJ2-3
D gene: TRBD1
CDR3 protein: CAWRWDRGPDTQYF
CDR3 DNA: TGTGCCTGGAGATGGGACAGGGGCCCAGATACGCAGTATTTT

clone size: NA
V gene: TRBV5-1
CDR3 length: 14
J gene: TRBJ1-6
D gene: NA
CDR3 protein: CASSLEASNSPLHF
CDR3 DNA: TGCGCCAGCAGCTTGGAGGCCAGTAATTCACCCCTCCACTTT

clone size: NA
V gene: TRBV5-1
CDR3 length: 15
J gene: TRBJ2-7
D gene: NA
CDR3 protein: CASSLRDSSSYEQYF
CDR3 DNA: TGCGCCAGCAGCCTTCGGGACTCCAGCTCCTACGAGCAGTACTTC

clone size: once
V gene: TRBV7-2
CDR3 length: 15
J gene: TRBJ1-1
D gene: NA
CDR3 protein: CASSPQSFGTTEAFF
CDR3 DNA: TGTGCCAGCAGCCCCCAGTCGTTCGGGACCACTGAAGCTTTCTTT

clone size: NA
V gene: TRBV7-8
CDR3 length: 13
J gene: TRBJ1-2
D gene: NA
CDR3 protein: CASSLAAGGGYTF
CDR3 DNA: TGTGCCAGCAGCTTAGCGGCGGGGGGAGGCTACACCTTC

clone size: NA
V gene: TRBV30
CDR3 length: 11
J gene: TRBJ1-1
D gene: NA
CDR3 protein: CAWSPYGEAFF
CDR3 DNA: TGTGCCTGGAGTCCTTACGGTGAAGCTTTCTTT

clone size: NA
V gene: TRBV11-2
CDR3 length: 16
J gene: TRBJ2-2
D gene: NA
CDR3 protein: CASSSARRADTGELFF
CDR3 DNA: TGTGCCAGCAGCTCAGCCAGGAGAGCGGACACCGGGGAGCTGTTTTTT

clone size: NA
V gene: TRBV27
CDR3 length: 13
J gene: TRBJ2-7
D gene: TRBD1
CDR3 protein: CASSGTGTYEQYF
CDR3 DNA: TGTGCCAGCAGCGGGACAGGGACCTACGAGCAGTACTTC

clone size: NA
V gene: TRBV25-1
CDR3 length: 15
J gene: TRBJ1-2
D gene: TRBD1
CDR3 protein: CASSDQTGAHYGYTF
CDR3 DNA: TGTGCCAGCAGTGATCAGACAGGGGCTCACTATGGCTACACCTTC

clone size: NA
V gene: TRBV4-2
CDR3 length: 18
J gene: TRBJ2-7
D gene: NA
CDR3 protein: CASSQALSDGTRGYEQYF
CDR3 DNA: TGTGCCAGCAGCCAGGCGCTAAGCGATGGGACTCGCGGGTACGAGCAGTACTTC

clone size: NA
V gene: TRBV7-2
CDR3 length: 15
J gene: TRBJ2-7
D gene: TRBD1
CDR3 protein: CASSSQGALIDEQYF
CDR3 DNA: TGTGCCAGCAGCTCACAGGGGGCCCTAATAGACGAGCAGTACTTC

clone size: NA
V gene: TRBV19
CDR3 length: 14
J gene: TRBJ2-1
D gene: NA
CDR3 protein: CASRWAGLGNEQFF
CDR3 DNA: TGTGCCAGTAGATGGGCAGGGCTGGGCAATGAGCAGTTCTTC

clone size: NA
V gene: TRBV30
CDR3 length: 16
J gene: TRBJ1-5
D gene: NA
CDR3 protein: CAWSEDVARDHQPQHF
CDR3 DNA: TGTGCCTGGAGCGAAGATGTGGCGCGGGACCATCAGCCCCAGCATTTT

clone size: NA
V gene: TRBV5-1
CDR3 length: 14
J gene: TRBJ1-4
D gene: NA
CDR3 protein: CASSPRTAEEKLFF
CDR3 DNA: TGCGCCAGCAGCCCCCGGACAGCAGAGGAAAAACTGTTTTTT

clone size: NA
V gene: TRBV7-8
CDR3 length: 16
J gene: TRBJ2-7
D gene: NA
CDR3 protein: CASSFSPAGTPYEQYF
CDR3 DNA: TGTGCCAGCAGCTTTAGTCCGGCAGGAACTCCCTACGAGCAGTACTTC

clone size: NA
V gene: TRBV23-1
CDR3 length: 16
J gene: TRBJ2-7
D gene: NA
CDR3 protein: CASSQSLSILRYEQYF
CDR3 DNA: TGCGCCAGCAGTCAATCACTCTCCATACTCCGCTACGAGCAGTACTTC

clone size: NA
V gene: TRBV19
CDR3 length: 18
J gene: TRBJ2-5
D gene: NA
CDR3 protein: CASSIRRLTRPQVGTQYF
CDR3 DNA: TGTGCCAGTAGTATCCGCCGCTTGACAAGGCCCCAGGTTGGGACCCAGTACTTC

clone size: NA
V gene: TRBV3-1/TRBV3-2
CDR3 length: 14
J gene: TRBJ2-1
D gene: TRBD2
CDR3 protein: CASSVSGAHNEQFF
CDR3 DNA: TGTGCCAGCAGCGTTAGCGGGGCCCACAATGAGCAGTTCTTC

clone size: once
V gene: TRBV28
CDR3 length: 14
J gene: TRBJ2-7
D gene: NA
CDR3 protein: CASSLWTASYEQYF
CDR3 DNA: TGTGCCAGCAGTTTATGGACAGCCTCCTACGAGCAGTACTTC

clone size: NA
V gene: TRBV11-3
CDR3 length: 13
J gene: TRBJ2-7
D gene: NA
CDR3 protein: CASSSEGGHEQYF
CDR3 DNA: TGTGCCAGCAGCTCTGAGGGAGGCCACGAGCAGTACTTC

clone size: NA
V gene: TRBV27
CDR3 length: 14
J gene: TRBJ2-1
D gene: NA
CDR3 protein: CASFDGSRFNEQFF
CDR3 DNA: TGTGCCAGTTTTGATGGCTCCCGATTCAATGAGCAGTTCTTC

clone size: NA
V gene: TRBV19
CDR3 length: 17
J gene: TRBJ1-3
D gene: NA
CDR3 protein: CASSMVPGVDFGNTIYF
CDR3 DNA: TGTGCCAGTAGTATGGTTCCGGGGGTCGATTTTGGAAACACCATATATTTT

clone size: once
V gene: TRBV7-2
CDR3 length: 15
J gene: TRBJ2-7
D gene: TRBD2
CDR3 protein: CASSLGSGPTYEQYF
CDR3 DNA: TGTGCCAGCAGCTTAGGTAGCGGGCCCACCTACGAGCAGTACTTC

clone size: NA
V gene: TRBV2
CDR3 length: 13
J gene: TRBJ2-2
D gene: NA
CDR3 protein: CASRWLVSGELFF
CDR3 DNA: TGTGCCAGCAGGTGGTTAGTTTCCGGGGAGCTGTTTTTT

clone size: NA
V gene: TRBV3-1/TRBV3-2
CDR3 length: 15
J gene: TRBJ2-3
D gene: NA
CDR3 protein: CASSLGPSSTDTQYF
CDR3 DNA: TGTGCCAGCAGCCTTGGACCATCTAGCACAGATACGCAGTATTTT

clone size: NA
V gene: TRBV4-3
CDR3 length: 15
J gene: TRBJ1-5
D gene: NA
CDR3 protein: CASSQAATMGWPQHF
CDR3 DNA: TGCGCCAGCAGCCAAGCGGCGACGATGGGATGGCCCCAGCATTTT

clone size: NA
V gene: TRBV5-1
CDR3 length: 14
J gene: TRBJ2-7
D gene: NA
CDR3 protein: CASSLSRAPNEQYF
CDR3 DNA: TGCGCCAGCAGCTTAAGCAGGGCCCCAAACGAGCAGTACTTC

clone size: few
V gene: TRBV30
CDR3 length: 14
J gene: TRBJ1-4
D gene: NA
CDR3 protein: CAWGGEDLNEKLFF
CDR3 DNA: TGTGCCTGGGGGGGAGAGGACCTTAATGAAAAACTGTTTTTT

clone size: NA
V gene: TRBV18
CDR3 length: 14
J gene: TRBJ2-7
D gene: NA
CDR3 protein: CASSLGGASYEQYF
CDR3 DNA: TGTGCCAGCTCCCTGGGGGGGGCCTCCTACGAGCAGTACTTC

clone size: few
V gene: TRBV5-4
CDR3 length: 14
J gene: TRBJ1-2
D gene: NA
CDR3 protein: CASSRDGGIYGYTF
CDR3 DNA: TGTGCCAGCAGCCGGGATGGGGGGATCTATGGCTACACCTTC

clone size: NA
V gene: TRBV28
CDR3 length: 12
J gene: TRBJ2-5
D gene: TRBD2
CDR3 protein: CASRSGGETQYF
CDR3 DNA: TGTGCCAGCCGCAGCGGGGGAGAGACCCAGTACTTC

clone size: NA
V gene: TRBV5-1
CDR3 length: 13
J gene: TRBJ2-5
D gene: TRBD2
CDR3 protein: CASSPGTSGVRNF
CDR3 DNA: TGCGCCAGCAGCCCCGGGACTAGCGGGGTCAGGAACTTC

clone size: NA
V gene: TRBV3-1/TRBV3-2
CDR3 length: 13
J gene: TRBJ2-2
D gene: NA
CDR3 protein: CASTEENTGELFF
CDR3 DNA: TGTGCCAGTACCGAAGAGAACACCGGGGAGCTGTTTTTT

clone size: NA
V gene: TRBV3-1/TRBV3-2
CDR3 length: 15
J gene: TRBJ2-7
D gene: TRBD2
CDR3 protein: CASSISGGRSYEQYF
CDR3 DNA: TGTGCCAGCAGCATTAGCGGGGGCCGCTCCTACGAGCAGTACTTC

clone size: NA
V gene: TRBV5-6
CDR3 length: 13
J gene: TRBJ2-3
D gene: TRBD1
CDR3 protein: CASSPGQADTQYF
CDR3 DNA: TGTGCCAGCAGCCCTGGACAGGCAGATACGCAGTATTTT

clone size: NA
V gene: TRBV3-1/TRBV3-2
CDR3 length: 16
J gene: TRBJ1-4
D gene: NA
CDR3 protein: CASSQDSAEDDEKLFF
CDR3 DNA: TGTGCCAGCAGCCAAGATTCGGCGGAAGACGATGAAAAACTGTTTTTT

clone size: NA
V gene: TRBV19
CDR3 length: 15
J gene: TRBJ1-5
D gene: NA
CDR3 protein: CASSIDFRVNQPQHF
CDR3 DNA: TGTGCCAGTAGTATAGATTTCCGGGTGAATCAGCCCCAGCATTTT

clone size: NA
V gene: TRBV28
CDR3 length: 12
J gene: TRBJ2-1
D gene: TRBD2
CDR3 protein: CASRRLAGEQFF
CDR3 DNA: TGTGCCAGCAGGCGACTAGCGGGAGAGCAGTTCTTC

clone size: NA
V gene: TRBV4-2
CDR3 length: 17
J gene: TRBJ1-4
D gene: NA
CDR3 protein: CASSQGGRGASGEKLFF
CDR3 DNA: TGTGCCAGCAGCCAAGGGGGTCGAGGGGCCTCGGGCGAAAAACTGTTTTTT

clone size: NA
V gene: TRBV4-1
CDR3 length: 13
J gene: TRBJ2-7
D gene: NA
CDR3 protein: CASSQNEGYEQYF
CDR3 DNA: TGCGCCAGCAGCCAAAATGAAGGATACGAGCAGTACTTC

clone size: NA
V gene: TRBV5-4
CDR3 length: 17
J gene: TRBJ2-5
D gene: NA
CDR3 protein: CASSQDRYGGLDETQYF
CDR3 DNA: TGTGCCAGCAGCCAGGATCGATACGGGGGGCTTGATGAGACCCAGTACTTC

clone size: NA
V gene: TRBV6-1
CDR3 length: 14
J gene: TRBJ1-1
D gene: NA
CDR3 protein: CASSEGGPNTEAFF
CDR3 DNA: TGTGCCAGCAGTGAAGGGGGCCCGAACACTGAAGCTTTCTTT

clone size: NA
V gene: TRBV10-3
CDR3 length: 16
J gene: TRBJ1-1
D gene: TRBD1
CDR3 protein: CAISARTGGGGTEAFF
CDR3 DNA: TGTGCCATCAGTGCTCGGACAGGGGGTGGGGGCACTGAAGCTTTCTTT